This is a list of T cell receptor beta chains from one sample in a study of technical replicates of blood from four donors. This table comes from immunoSEQ multiplex PCR, and its TCRdb copy is limited to in-frame clones, with some not included. The repertoire has about 60,000 clones, 87% of them found once; the top ten carry around 5.2%. The sequencing sample was made of PBMCs. The receptor set was obtained from a human donor in good health. Some clones in this sample may be carry-over from other donors' samples. The CDR3 runs from the conserved cysteine through the conserved F or W. Fields, in order: J gene, clone size, V gene, D gene, CDR3 DNA, CDR3 protein. A D gene is named only where the DNA matches it firmly. Only part of the rows carry a size: once, few, many, or a class if the clone is expanded.

J gene: TRBJ2-3; clone size: NA; V gene: TRBV4-1; D gene: TRBD1; CDR3 DNA: TGCGCCAGCAGAAAAGGGACAGGGGCTCCGGATACGCAGTATTTT; CDR3 protein: CASRKGTGAPDTQYF
J gene: TRBJ2-3; clone size: NA; V gene: TRBV4-1; D gene: TRBD2; CDR3 DNA: TGCGCCAGCAGCCAATCCTCCGGGACTAGCGGGAGGGCCGTAGATACGCAGTATTTT; CDR3 protein: CASSQSSGTSGRAVDTQYF
J gene: TRBJ2-5; clone size: NA; V gene: TRBV30; D gene: NA; CDR3 DNA: TGTGCCTGGAGTCCGGCCGGGGAGACCCAGTACTTC; CDR3 protein: CAWSPAGETQYF
J gene: TRBJ1-3; clone size: NA; V gene: TRBV11-2; D gene: TRBD1; CDR3 DNA: TGTGCCGGCAAATTAGGTGGGACAGGTTTCTCTGGAAACACCATATATTTT; CDR3 protein: CAGKLGGTGFSGNTIYF
J gene: TRBJ1-1; clone size: few; V gene: TRBV13; D gene: NA; CDR3 DNA: TGTGCCAGCAAAACGGAGGCGGATGCTTCTCAGAACACTGAAGCTTTCTTT; CDR3 protein: CASKTEADASQNTEAFF
J gene: TRBJ2-7; clone size: NA; V gene: TRBV5-6; D gene: NA; CDR3 DNA: TGTGCCAGCAGCCTACCCCTCGCCGTCGAGCAGTACTTC; CDR3 protein: CASSLPLAVEQYF
J gene: TRBJ1-5; clone size: NA; V gene: TRBV19; D gene: NA; CDR3 DNA: TGTGCCAGCAGCAGGACAGCAGGCCAGCCCCAGCATTTT; CDR3 protein: CASSRTAGQPQHF
J gene: TRBJ1-6; clone size: NA; V gene: TRBV7-8; D gene: NA; CDR3 DNA: TGTGCCAGCAGCAAAATTGAGATTTCACCCCTCCACTTT; CDR3 protein: CASSKIEISPLHF
J gene: TRBJ1-1; clone size: NA; V gene: TRBV11-2; D gene: NA; CDR3 DNA: TGTGCCAGCAGCTTAGGTTCAGGGGTGGGCACTGAAGCTTTCTTT; CDR3 protein: CASSLGSGVGTEAFF
J gene: TRBJ2-7; clone size: NA; V gene: TRBV29-1; D gene: TRBD2; CDR3 DNA: TGCAGCGTTGAGAGCCGGGAGGGGACCTACGAGCAGTACTTC; CDR3 protein: CSVESREGTYEQYF
J gene: TRBJ2-2; clone size: NA; V gene: TRBV5-5; D gene: TRBD1; CDR3 DNA: TGTGCCAGCAGCTTTCAGGGGGAGAGGATCACCGGGGAGCTGTTTTTT; CDR3 protein: CASSFQGERITGELFF
J gene: TRBJ1-2; clone size: NA; V gene: TRBV5-1; D gene: TRBD1; CDR3 DNA: TGCGCCAGCAGGCGGAATGCCGGGACAGACTTCTATGGCTACACCTTC; CDR3 protein: CASRRNAGTDFYGYTF
J gene: TRBJ2-1; clone size: NA; V gene: TRBV7-9; D gene: TRBD2; CDR3 DNA: TGTGCCAGCAGCTTAGGCGGGGGATTCTACAATGAGCAGTTCTTC; CDR3 protein: CASSLGGGFYNEQFF
J gene: TRBJ1-2; clone size: few; V gene: TRBV19; D gene: TRBD1; CDR3 DNA: TGTGCCACTACCCCCGGGACAGAGAACTATGGCTACACCTTC; CDR3 protein: CATTPGTENYGYTF
J gene: TRBJ2-1; clone size: NA; V gene: TRBV5-6; D gene: NA; CDR3 DNA: TGTGCCAGCAGCCCCGCTACTAGCATCAATGAGCAGTTCTTC; CDR3 protein: CASSPATSINEQFF
J gene: TRBJ2-1; clone size: NA; V gene: TRBV7-2; D gene: TRBD2; CDR3 DNA: TGTGCCAGCAGCCCTAGCGGGGGGCCCAATGAGCAGTTCTTC; CDR3 protein: CASSPSGGPNEQFF
J gene: TRBJ1-1; clone size: NA; V gene: TRBV7-8; D gene: NA; CDR3 DNA: TGTGCCAGCAGCTTAGTAGGACGGGGGGAGACTGAAGCTTTCTTT; CDR3 protein: CASSLVGRGETEAFF
J gene: TRBJ2-5; clone size: NA; V gene: TRBV7-2; D gene: NA; CDR3 DNA: TGTGCCAGCAGCTTGGGGGGAAAAGAGACCCAGTACTTC; CDR3 protein: CASSLGGKETQYF
J gene: TRBJ1-1; clone size: NA; V gene: TRBV2; D gene: TRBD1; CDR3 DNA: TGTGCCAGCAGTGAAGTGGGACAGGGGGCTGAAGCTTTCTTT; CDR3 protein: CASSEVGQGAEAFF
J gene: TRBJ2-3; clone size: once; V gene: TRBV14; D gene: TRBD2; CDR3 DNA: TGTGCCAGCAGCCCGCGACTAGCGGGCAGGGCAGATACGCAGTATTTT; CDR3 protein: CASSPRLAGRADTQYF
J gene: TRBJ1-2; clone size: NA; V gene: TRBV19; D gene: NA; CDR3 DNA: TGTGCCAGTAGTATCCGGGAGGGCTATGGCTACACCTTC; CDR3 protein: CASSIREGYGYTF
J gene: TRBJ1-1; clone size: few; V gene: TRBV7-9; D gene: NA; CDR3 DNA: TGTGCCAGCAGCCTGACAGTGAACACTGAAGCTTTCTTT; CDR3 protein: CASSLTVNTEAFF
J gene: TRBJ2-1; clone size: NA; V gene: TRBV4-2; D gene: TRBD2; CDR3 DNA: TGTGCCAGCAGCCAAGGCCCTAGCGGGAGCAATGAGCAGTTCTTC; CDR3 protein: CASSQGPSGSNEQFF
J gene: TRBJ2-7; clone size: NA; V gene: TRBV19; D gene: NA; CDR3 DNA: TGTGCCAGTAGTATAGAGGGAGTCTACGAGCAGTACTTC; CDR3 protein: CASSIEGVYEQYF
J gene: TRBJ2-5; clone size: once; V gene: TRBV5-4; D gene: TRBD2; CDR3 DNA: TGTGCCAGCAGCTTGGCGACCGGGACTAGCGTTTATGGGGGAGAGACCCAGTACTTC; CDR3 protein: CASSLATGTSVYGGETQYF
J gene: TRBJ1-1; clone size: NA; V gene: TRBV5-1; D gene: TRBD1; CDR3 DNA: TGCGCCAGCAACTTAGGACAGGGGAACACTGAAGCTTTCTTT; CDR3 protein: CASNLGQGNTEAFF
J gene: TRBJ1-1; clone size: NA; V gene: TRBV2; D gene: NA; CDR3 DNA: TGTGCCAGCAGTCAAAGGGAGAGGACTGAAGCTTTCTTT; CDR3 protein: CASSQRERTEAFF
J gene: TRBJ1-1; clone size: NA; V gene: TRBV5-8; D gene: NA; CDR3 DNA: TGTGCCAGCAGCTTGTTCAAGAACACTGAAGCTTTCTTT; CDR3 protein: CASSLFKNTEAFF
J gene: TRBJ2-7; clone size: NA; V gene: TRBV25-1; D gene: TRBD1; CDR3 DNA: TGTGCCAGTAGCGACAGGGGCGAGCAGTACTTC; CDR3 protein: CASSDRGEQYF
J gene: TRBJ2-7; clone size: NA; V gene: TRBV5-1; D gene: TRBD2; CDR3 DNA: TGCGCCAGCAGCTTGGCCCCTAGCGGGAGTTACGAGCAGTACTTC; CDR3 protein: CASSLAPSGSYEQYF
J gene: TRBJ1-6; clone size: NA; V gene: TRBV25-1; D gene: NA; CDR3 DNA: TGTGCCAGCAGTGAATCTAACAGGAATAATTCACCCCTCCACTTT; CDR3 protein: CASSESNRNNSPLHF
J gene: TRBJ2-7; clone size: NA; V gene: TRBV6-5; D gene: TRBD2; CDR3 DNA: TGTGCCAGCAGACCCGGGGAGGGTAGGTCCTACGAGCAGTACTTC; CDR3 protein: CASRPGEGRSYEQYF
J gene: TRBJ2-5; clone size: NA; V gene: TRBV7-8; D gene: TRBD2; CDR3 DNA: TGTGCCAGCAGCGGAGAACGGGAGGCCCAAGAGACCCAGTACTTC; CDR3 protein: CASSGEREAQETQYF
J gene: TRBJ2-2; clone size: NA; V gene: TRBV27; D gene: TRBD2; CDR3 DNA: TGTGCCAGCAGTTTATCGGCGGGAGAAGTCGGGGAGCTGTTTTTT; CDR3 protein: CASSLSAGEVGELFF
J gene: TRBJ2-1; clone size: NA; V gene: TRBV5-4; D gene: NA; CDR3 DNA: TGTGCCAGCAGCCGCTGGGAGAGCTCCTACAATGAGCAGTTCTTC; CDR3 protein: CASSRWESSYNEQFF
J gene: TRBJ1-1; clone size: few; V gene: TRBV30; D gene: NA; CDR3 DNA: TGTGCCTGGAGCGACACAGGGTACACTGAAGCTTTCTTT; CDR3 protein: CAWSDTGYTEAFF
J gene: TRBJ2-1; clone size: NA; V gene: TRBV2; D gene: NA; CDR3 DNA: TGTGCCAGCAGTCAATTCAGTGAGCAGTTCTTC; CDR3 protein: CASSQFSEQFF
J gene: TRBJ1-2; clone size: NA; V gene: TRBV2; D gene: NA; CDR3 DNA: TGTGCAGCCGCGGCCGCCAACTATGGCTACACCTTC; CDR3 protein: CAAAAANYGYTF
J gene: TRBJ1-2; clone size: NA; V gene: TRBV5-4; D gene: NA; CDR3 DNA: TGTGCCAGCAGCCGGCCGGGGGGGGCAGGTAGAAACTATGGCTACACCTTC; CDR3 protein: CASSRPGGAGRNYGYTF